This record looks at one TCR beta chain sequence and its context. Trimming took 1 base from V and 0 from J, leaving 12 bases between them. The germline V gene has CDR1 SEHNR and CDR2 FQNEAQ (reference sequence). The CDR3 runs 16 residues. The sample belongs to a study of blood T cells in healthy people across ages. Through a sample-barcoded 5' primer and a J-beta primer mix, a second PCR was run for 7 to 11 cycles. Every cDNA was tagged by a template-switch adaptor with 12 random nucleotides. TCRdb itself ran the 5' RACE reads through MiXCR, one entry per CDR3 protein. The profile shows approximately 690,000 distinct CDR3 sequences, approximately 40% of them singletons.

What was sequenced was blood. The V gene is TRBV7-9, the J gene TRBJ1-2; D is unresolved. The source of this sequence is a man older than 75 in good health. The CDR3 loop reads CASSLDSRETNYGYTF. The CDR3, as DNA: TGTGCCAGCAGCTTAGATTCTAGGGAGACTAACTATGGCTACACCTTC.